These T cell receptor beta chains were read from a single sample in a study of response to subunit inactivated influenza vaccine. TCRdb re-called the RT-PCR reads with MiXCR, one entry per CDR3 protein. The table lists some 500,000 distinct CDR3 sequences, 10% to 15% of them singletons, with roughly 13% in the top ten. Material: PBMCs from blood, obtained more than 35 days after vaccination. Receptor source: a man aged 45-65 years who received an inactivated influenza vaccine. Each CDR3 is given with its conserved first and last residue. D genes are given only for firm matches. A row's size may be missing; if present it is once, few, many or a size class.

abundance: .
v_gene: TRBV28
d_gene: TRBD2
CDR3aa: CASSVSGSKIYEQYF

abundance: few
v_gene: TRBV29-1
d_gene: .
CDR3aa: CSGVTDSYEQYF

abundance: .
v_gene: TRBV20-1
d_gene: .
CDR3aa: CSASPGSGANVLTF

abundance: .
v_gene: TRBV28
d_gene: .
CDR3aa: CASGQGSTYEQYF

abundance: .
v_gene: TRBV29-1
d_gene: .
CDR3aa: CSVAPRVTNTEAFF

abundance: many
v_gene: TRBV4-3
d_gene: TRBD2
CDR3aa: CASSQDGTRDEQFF

abundance: .
v_gene: TRBV5-1
d_gene: TRBD2
CDR3aa: CASSWAGGGYNEQFF

abundance: .
v_gene: TRBV5-1
d_gene: .
CDR3aa: CASSLVAGSSHEQYF

abundance: many
v_gene: TRBV7-6
d_gene: .
CDR3aa: CASSPDGTSYNEQFF

abundance: few
v_gene: TRBV4-2
d_gene: .
CDR3aa: CASSQDSGTQINF

abundance: few
v_gene: TRBV9
d_gene: TRBD2
CDR3aa: CASSPSSAGGHTGELFF

abundance: many
v_gene: TRBV20-1
d_gene: TRBD2
CDR3aa: CSARLAGAYEQYF

abundance: few
v_gene: TRBV11-2
d_gene: TRBD2
CDR3aa: CASSVSGSEYEQYF

abundance: few
v_gene: TRBV4-1
d_gene: TRBD1
CDR3aa: CASSPQTGAGNTIYF

abundance: .
v_gene: TRBV7-9
d_gene: .
CDR3aa: CASSLRDGLYEQYF

abundance: few
v_gene: TRBV7-2
d_gene: TRBD2
CDR3aa: CASSLTAGRQYEQYF

abundance: few
v_gene: TRBV27
d_gene: .
CDR3aa: CASSSRTLPYEQYF

abundance: .
v_gene: TRBV5-5
d_gene: TRBD2
CDR3aa: CASSLGGRAWEQYF

abundance: .
v_gene: TRBV20-1
d_gene: TRBD2
CDR3aa: CSASTWRGAQETQYF

abundance: .
v_gene: TRBV30
d_gene: .
CDR3aa: CAWGRNYEQYF

abundance: few
v_gene: TRBV5-1
d_gene: .
CDR3aa: CASRKEGSGYTF

abundance: .
v_gene: TRBV7-2
d_gene: .
CDR3aa: CASSLAFPGIDYGYTF

abundance: few
v_gene: TRBV20-1
d_gene: .
CDR3aa: CSAKEGQQETQYF

abundance: .
v_gene: TRBV20-1
d_gene: .
CDR3aa: CSASLLTNTGELFF

abundance: .
v_gene: TRBV4-3
d_gene: .
CDR3aa: CASSQETARNYEQYF

abundance: .
v_gene: TRBV6-2/TRBV6-3
d_gene: TRBD1
CDR3aa: CASTQDRVWREQFF

abundance: many
v_gene: TRBV12-3/TRBV12-4
d_gene: .
CDR3aa: CASTRTDTQYF

abundance: few
v_gene: TRBV9
d_gene: .
CDR3aa: CASTLNPNTGELFF

abundance: .
v_gene: TRBV4-3
d_gene: .
CDR3aa: CASSHALGTDTQYF

abundance: many
v_gene: TRBV5-1
d_gene: TRBD2
CDR3aa: CASSLASGLYNEQFF

abundance: many
v_gene: TRBV29-1
d_gene: .
CDR3aa: CGTGAGNTIYF

abundance: many
v_gene: TRBV19
d_gene: TRBD2
CDR3aa: CASNPSGAPYNEQFF

abundance: few
v_gene: TRBV6-2/TRBV6-3
d_gene: .
CDR3aa: CASSYSSDNPLYEQYF

abundance: .
v_gene: TRBV5-1
d_gene: TRBD2
CDR3aa: CASSLAQSNGRNYEQYF

abundance: many
v_gene: TRBV12-3/TRBV12-4
d_gene: TRBD2
CDR3aa: CASSGGTSGTYEQFF

abundance: few
v_gene: TRBV5-1
d_gene: TRBD1
CDR3aa: CASRGQGAADTQYF

abundance: .
v_gene: TRBV29-1
d_gene: TRBD1
CDR3aa: CSVGQSNTEAFF

abundance: few
v_gene: TRBV7-9
d_gene: TRBD2
CDR3aa: CASSPRTSNEQYF

abundance: few
v_gene: TRBV5-1
d_gene: .
CDR3aa: CASSTGPSNQPQHF

abundance: many
v_gene: TRBV9
d_gene: .
CDR3aa: CASSEGGWSYNEQFF

abundance: few
v_gene: TRBV20-1
d_gene: TRBD2
CDR3aa: CSARRLAGDRTSSSYNEQFF

abundance: few
v_gene: TRBV28
d_gene: .
CDR3aa: CASTLRIHTDTQYF

abundance: .
v_gene: TRBV5-1
d_gene: .
CDR3aa: CASARDTGNIQYF